Listed below are T cell receptor beta chains from one sample, sequenced in a study of T-cell reconstitution after alpha-beta-depleted transplantation in children. TCRdb redid the calling of the PCR reads with MiXCR, one entry per CDR3 protein. The sample includes 200,000 to 250,000 distinct CDR3 sequences, about a tenth seen only once; the top ten take about 28%. The sequencing used PBMCs, collected before TCRalphabeta/CD19-depleted stem cell transplant. Receptors originate from a child under two years old with acute myeloid leukemia, due to receive a stem cell transplant. The CDR3 runs from the conserved cysteine through the conserved F or W. The D gene is left open where the match is weak. The listing skips clone size in some rows; elsewhere it reads once, few, many or a size class.

>TRBJ2-1|NA|many|TRBV24-1
CATSGSAGYNEQFF
TGTGCCACCAGTGGATCGGCAGGCTACAATGAGCAGTTCTTC
>TRBJ2-5|TRBD2|many|TRBV5-1
CASSMPTSGQETQYF
TGCGCCAGCAGCATGCCGACTAGCGGCCAAGAGACCCAGTACTTC
>TRBJ2-3|TRBD2|many|TRBV7-3
CASSFWVTSGGTDTQYF
TGTGCCAGCAGCTTTTGGGTGACTAGCGGGGGCACAGATACGCAGTATTTT
>TRBJ1-6|NA|many|TRBV20-1
CSASARVGSYNSPLHF
TGCAGTGCTAGTGCCCGGGTTGGCTCCTATAATTCACCCCTCCACTTT
>TRBJ1-2|TRBD1|many|TRBV29-1
CSVGARTGYGYTF
TGCAGCGTTGGAGCCCGGACAGGCTATGGCTACACCTTC
>TRBJ1-1|TRBD1|NA|TRBV5-1
CASRLRDSTMNTEAFF
TGCGCCAGCAGATTGAGGGACAGTACGATGAACACTGAAGCTTTCTTT
>TRBJ2-7|NA|many|TRBV28
CASLPIGISYEQYF
TGTGCCAGCCTTCCCATCGGGATCTCCTACGAGCAGTACTTC
>TRBJ2-7|NA|many|TRBV20-1
CSASSVAEQYF
TGCAGTGCTAGCTCAGTGGCCGAGCAGTACTTC
>TRBJ2-3|TRBD1|many|TRBV11-2
CASSQGQGMTDTQYF
TGTGCCAGCAGTCAGGGACAGGGTATGACAGATACGCAGTATTTT
>TRBJ2-1|NA|many|TRBV6-1
CASYPLWGSSYNEQFF
TGTGCCAGCTACCCCTTATGGGGGAGCTCCTACAATGAGCAGTTCTTC
>TRBJ2-5|TRBD2|NA|TRBV5-1
CASSLETSGSEETQYF
TGCGCCAGCAGCTTGGAGACTAGCGGGAGTGAAGAGACCCAGTACTTC
>TRBJ2-1|TRBD2|many|TRBV7-9
CASSATSIYNEQFF
TGTGCCAGCAGCGCGACTAGCATCTACAATGAGCAGTTCTTC
>TRBJ2-1|NA|NA|TRBV25-1
CASSESGTESYNEQFF
TGTGCCAGCAGTGAAAGCGGGACAGAAAGCTACAATGAGCAGTTCTTC
>TRBJ2-1|NA|many|TRBV5-1
CASSYSSSEQFF
TGCGCCAGCAGCTACTCTAGTTCTGAGCAGTTCTTC
>TRBJ2-5|NA|NA|TRBV18
CASSPLQQETQYF
TGTGCCAGCTCACCGTTACAACAAGAGACCCAGTACTTC
>TRBJ2-1|TRBD2|many|TRBV10-1
CASSEYLAGDHNEQFF
TGCGCCAGCAGTGAGTACCTAGCGGGAGATCACAATGAGCAGTTCTTC
>TRBJ2-1|NA|many|TRBV20-1
CSARTMGGTSSYNEQFF
TGCAGTGCTAGGACTATGGGGGGAACGAGCTCCTACAATGAGCAGTTCTTC
>TRBJ2-7|TRBD1|many|TRBV12-3/TRBV12-4
CASSSQGERDEQYF
TGTGCCAGCAGTTCCCAGGGGGAAAGAGACGAGCAGTACTTC
>TRBJ2-5|NA|many|TRBV18
CASSPPWARGQETQYF
TGTGCCAGCTCACCACCCTGGGCGCGAGGGCAAGAGACCCAGTACTTC
>TRBJ1-6|NA|many|TRBV14
CASSLRGHYNSPLHF
TGTGCCAGCAGCCTAAGGGGACACTATAATTCACCCCTCCACTTT
>TRBJ2-1|NA|many|TRBV6-7
CASSYSSLLPDPDEQFF
TGTGCCAGCAGTTACTCGTCACTACTCCCCGATCCCGATGAGCAGTTCTTC
>TRBJ2-7|NA|many|TRBV7-2
CASSLRFLHYEQYF
TGTGCCAGCAGCTTACGGTTTCTGCACTACGAGCAGTACTTC
>TRBJ1-1|TRBD1|few|TRBV29-1
CSDNRGGVTEAFF
TGCAGCGATAACAGGGGAGGGGTAACTGAAGCTTTCTTT
>TRBJ2-4|TRBD1|NA|TRBV29-1
CSVAFGTGSTIQYF
TGCAGCGTTGCGTTTGGGACAGGGTCTACGATTCAGTACTTC
>TRBJ2-1|TRBD2|many|TRBV3-1
CASSQTSGRDEQFF
TGTGCCAGCAGCCAGACTAGCGGGAGGGATGAGCAGTTCTTC
>TRBJ1-1|NA|few|TRBV7-9
CASSLEPGTEAFF
TGTGCCAGCAGCTTAGAACCGGGAACTGAAGCTTTCTTT
>TRBJ2-2|TRBD1|NA|TRBV12-5
CASGPRTGKNTGELFF
TGTGCTAGTGGTCCCCGGACAGGGAAGAACACCGGGGAGCTGTTTTTT
>TRBJ2-1|TRBD2|many|TRBV20-1
CSAGSGGAWSIEQFF
TGCAGTGCGGGAAGCGGGGGGGCCTGGTCAATTGAGCAGTTCTTC
>TRBJ1-1|NA|NA|TRBV19
CGTGETEAFF
TGTGGGACTGGGGAGACTGAAGCTTTCTTT
>TRBJ2-6|NA|many|TRBV7-6
CASSLAAGANVLTF
TGTGCCAGCAGCTTAGCTGCCGGGGCCAACGTCCTGACTTTC
>TRBJ2-6|NA|many|TRBV3-1
CASSPAFSGANVLTF
TGTGCCAGCAGCCCAGCTTTCTCTGGGGCCAACGTCCTGACTTTC
>TRBJ2-7|NA|many|TRBV20-1
CSARPGQSYEQYF
TGCAGTGCTAGACCGGGCCAGTCGTACGAGCAGTACTTC
>TRBJ2-4|NA|many|TRBV7-2
CASSVYGDIQYF
TGTGCCAGCAGCGTTTACGGGGACATTCAGTACTTC
>TRBJ1-2|NA|many|TRBV5-1
CASSADGMDGGYTF
TGCGCCAGCAGCGCGGACGGGATGGACGGAGGCTACACCTTC
>TRBJ1-2|TRBD1|many|TRBV29-1
CSVLRDSNGGYTF
TGCAGCGTACTCCGGGACAGCAACGGTGGCTACACCTTC
>TRBJ2-5|NA|many|TRBV6-5
CASSYSGTAETQYF
TGTGCCAGCAGTTACTCAGGGACGGCAGAGACCCAGTACTTC
>TRBJ2-3|NA|many|TRBV28
CASLGSGDTQYF
TGTGCCAGCTTGGGGTCCGGAGATACGCAGTATTTT
>TRBJ1-1|NA|many|TRBV27
CASSPVIGTTEAFF
TGTGCCAGCAGTCCAGTAATTGGGACCACTGAAGCTTTCTTT
>TRBJ1-1|NA|many|TRBV29-1
CSVEDRGPRGTEAFF
TGCAGCGTTGAAGATCGGGGCCCCCGGGGCACTGAAGCTTTCTTT
>TRBJ1-2|NA|NA|TRBV30
CAWFPRGRLYGDTF
TGTGCCTGGTTTCCCCGGGGCAGGCTTTATGGCGACACCTTC
>TRBJ2-3|NA|many|TRBV18
CASSQARATDTQYF
TGTGCCAGCTCACAGGCCAGGGCCACAGATACGCAGTATTTT
>TRBJ2-7|TRBD1|many|TRBV5-1
CASKIPQGQDEQYF
TGCGCCAGCAAGATCCCCCAGGGACAGGACGAGCAGTACTTC
>TRBJ2-3|NA|many|TRBV5-1
CASRPQSSTDTQYF
TGCGCCAGCAGACCGCAGAGTTCCACAGATACGCAGTATTTT
>TRBJ2-2|NA|many|TRBV6-6
CASSYSYTNTGELFF
TGTGCCAGCAGTTACTCTTATACGAACACCGGGGAGCTGTTTTTT
>TRBJ2-3|TRBD2|many|TRBV20-1
CSARWAGALGSTDTQYF
TGCAGTGCTAGATGGGCGGGAGCCCTAGGGAGCACAGATACGCAGTATTTT
>TRBJ2-7|NA|many|TRBV5-1
CASRNSGTYEQYF
TGCGCCAGCAGAAATTCTGGGACCTACGAGCAGTACTTC
>TRBJ2-7|NA|many|TRBV7-2
CASSSPLRRQETYEQYF
TGTGCCAGCAGCTCACCGCTCCGCCGACAGGAGACCTACGAGCAGTACTTC
>TRBJ2-2|TRBD2|many|TRBV5-1
CASSPLLAGDTGELFF
TGCGCCAGCAGCCCCCTACTAGCGGGAGACACCGGGGAGCTGTTTTTT
>TRBJ2-2|NA|many|TRBV12-3/TRBV12-4
CASSPYPGDGELFF
TGTGCCAGCAGTCCCTACCCAGGGGACGGGGAGCTGTTTTTT
>TRBJ1-2|TRBD1|many|TRBV9
CASSADRGGLYGYTF
TGTGCCAGCAGCGCGGACAGGGGCGGTCTCTATGGCTACACCTTC
>TRBJ2-7|TRBD2|many|TRBV20-1
CSARSRTGLLTYEQYF
TGCAGTGCTAGATCCAGGACGGGACTACTCACCTACGAGCAGTACTTC
>TRBJ1-2|TRBD1|many|TRBV27
CASTPRGAGGFGYTF
TGTGCCAGCACTCCCAGGGGGGCAGGGGGTTTTGGCTACACCTTC
>TRBJ2-5|TRBD1|few|TRBV30
CAWSNGQGLETQYF
TGTGCCTGGAGTAACGGACAGGGGTTGGAGACCCAGTACTTC
>TRBJ2-3|TRBD1|many|TRBV20-1
CSASIRGSGTDTQYF
TGCAGTGCTAGTATCAGGGGGTCGGGCACAGATACGCAGTATTTT
>TRBJ1-2|NA|many|TRBV7-9
CASSSTGDYGYTF
TGTGCCAGCAGCTCCACCGGGGACTATGGCTACACCTTC
>TRBJ2-1|NA|many|TRBV6-5
CASSYGPPGGEQFF
TGTGCCAGCAGTTACGGACCACCCGGGGGTGAGCAGTTCTTC
>TRBJ2-3|NA|many|TRBV20-1
CSATEGSLVTDTQYF
TGCAGTGCTACAGAGGGATCACTGGTCACAGATACGCAGTATTTT
>TRBJ2-7|NA|NA|TRBV14
CASSQGWEQYF
TGTGCCAGCAGCCAAGGGTGGGAGCAGTACTTC
>TRBJ2-2|NA|many|TRBV20-1
CSVRGPGAGELFF
TGCAGTGTTCGGGGCCCCGGAGCCGGGGAGCTGTTTTTT